The T cell receptor (beta chain) described here comes from a study of T cells in Graves' hyperthyroidism and ophthalmopathy (dated by TCRdb to about 2019). Some background on the complete study: Peripheral blood samples were taken at the time of initial diagnosis, prior to any treatment. The 90 to 100 discovery patients were randomly split 7:3 into training and test sets. A discovery cohort of 95 to 100 patients, about 44 with Graves' ophthalmopathy and under 60 with stable Graves' hyperthyroidism, was used to find distinguishing TCR V-J signatures. According to the paper, TCR Vbeta CDR3 sequencing was carried out on about 140 peripheral blood samples, which came from fewer than 50 ophthalmopathy, around 75 hyperthyroidism and some 17 progressor patients. Whether ophthalmopathy could be predicted prospectively was tested in an independent validation cohort made up of roughly 19 hyperthyroidism patients plus 17 patients who later progressed to ophthalmopathy. After sampling, hyperthyroidism patients received methimazole starting at 30 mg daily, and ophthalmopathy patients received high-dose intravenous methylprednisolone. The study also compared thyroid tissue and blood T-cell repertoires from several Graves' hyperthyroidism patients.

From the cysteine up to the phenylalanine, the CDR3 has a length of 18 residues. Only the CDR3 region is kept as DNA, spanning 54 bases read in frame from base 1. V has 4 bases trimmed and J has 0 bases trimmed; junction bases matching no gene number 9. CDR1 and CDR2, per the germline V gene, are MDHEN and SYDVKM. Moderately to severely active disease, a Clinical Activity Score of at least 3, a NOSPECS grade of at least 4, and a duration under 3 months were present in ophthalmopathy patients. Any patient with an uncontrolled infection, another autoimmune disease, pregnancy or lactation was excluded. Clinical symptoms, serum thyroxine and TRAb, thyroid ultrasound, and orbital computed tomography formed the basis for the diagnoses. PBMCs were isolated from 7.5 to 10 ml of fresh peripheral blood by Ficoll-Paque density gradient centrifugation. Trizol reagent was used to extract total RNA, and RNA quality was then checked on an Agilent 2100 Bioanalyzer.

Here is what the overall study found, with its caveats: In validation, progression to ophthalmopathy was predicted by the model with 65% to 71% sensitivity and roughly 76% specificity, a median of roughly six months before onset. No statistical method was used to set the sample size in advance, and investigators knew the group allocation. Most expanded thyroid clonotypes (frequency above 0.001) were also detected in blood, a finding suggesting that blood repertoires may reflect thyroid immune responses. Ophthalmopathy was separated from stable hyperthyroidism by a 13 V-J signature model, with about 88% sensitivity and 81% to 82% specificity obtained in cross-validation and 80%/75% obtained in testing.

In its sample, this clonotype was seen many times. What this receptor recognizes is not known. No clone much larger than this one lies a single base away; base qualities are absent. The TCR beta CDR3 regions were amplified from the RNA transcripts. The first round of RT-PCR for the TCR CDR3 was performed with the HTBI primer set and the Qiagen OneStep RT-PCR kit. Libraries were constructed in a second round of multiplex PCR, after which size selection and purification were performed. The libraries were sequenced on an Illumina HiSeq2000 using paired-end 100 bp reads. Turning to the authors' computational methods: SOAPnuke was used to process the raw data, removing reads that contained adapters or uncalled bases, had a mean Phred below 15, or lacked an exact match to the constant primer or identifier. High-quality paired reads were merged with COPE v1.2.5, and unique nucleotide sequences were defined as clonotypes. Clonotypes were aligned to IMGT TRBV, TRBD and TRBJ reference segments using MiTCR v1.1. Analysis was restricted to V-J combinations with a frequency above 0.0001, which covered roughly 99% of repertoires. The TCS score was defined as F50 (clonal expansion) divided by E x V (chaos), with BLOSUM62-based TCRdist calculated between CDR3 peptides within each V-J. Welch's t-statistics and random forest reduced some 510 V-J features to around 14, which were used in a naive Bayes classifier (R e1071). TCRdb's own reprocessing of the public reads used fastp at Q25 and MiXCR and kept productive beta chains. Every distinct CDR3 protein forms one entry, paired with its most common genes and DNA. TCRdb assigned the V and J calls; the authors' analysis was not used. This sample gives approximately 300,000 distinct CDR3 sequences in total; around a fifth of them show up just once. The ten top clones hold just under 40% of the sample.

The receptor's source is a man aged 45-60 years with Graves' ophthalmopathy. Sequencing was carried out using blood. The chain employs TRBV28 and TRBJ2-3; TRBD2 agrees with 11 junctional bases. The CDR3 here reads CASSSSGLAGRSTDTQYF. The base sequence is TGTGCCAGCAGTTCCTCAGGACTAGCGGGCCGTAGCACAGATACGCAGTATTTT. Joined to the reference TRBV28 and TRBJ2-3 proteins, this CDR3 gives the full variable domain: DVKVTQSSRYLVKRTGEKVFLECVQDMDHENMFWYRQDPGLGLRLIYFSYDVKMKEKGDIPEGYSVSREKKERFSLILESASTNQTSMYLCASSSSGLAGRSTDTQYFGPGTRLTVL.